This entry lists 15 T cell receptor beta chains sequenced from one sample in a study of identical twins. TCRdb fed the 5' RACE reads into MiXCR, producing one record per CDR3 protein. The profile shows approximately 470,000 distinct CDR3 sequences, 12% to 15% of them singletons. These sequences were also reported in another study, on yellow fever vaccine responses in identical twins.

The sequencing sample was made of CD4+ T cells sorted from blood. The source of these receptors is a woman aged 18-35 years in good health.

This clonotype was counted many times. CDR3 residues: CASSSLRETGAVSYEQYF. The CDR3 DNA reads TGTGCCAGCAGCTCATTGAGAGAAACAGGGGCCGTAAGCTACGAGCAGTACTTC. The chain has TRBV5-5 and TRBJ2-7; 7 bases fit TRBD1. The V segment lost 3 bases and the J segment 3 bases; nucleotides outside the gene matches: 18. The CDR3 extends over 18 amino acids. Looked up from germline, CDR1 is SGHKS and CDR2 is YYEKEE (reference sequence). The whole variable domain, remainder taken from reference TRBV5-5 and TRBJ2-7, is DAGVTQSPTHLIKTRGQQVTLRCSPISGHKSVSWYQQVLGQGPQFIFQYYEKEERGRGNFPDRFSARQFPNYSSELNVNALLLGDSALYLCASSSLRETGAVSYEQYFGPGTRLTVT.

This clonotype was detected a few times. The V and J genes are TRBV6-5 and TRBJ1-3; TRBD1 aligns across 7 bases. Per the germline V gene, CDR1 is MNHEY and CDR2 is SVGAGI. V dropped 6 bases and J dropped 0; count of bases not matched to a gene: 5. The CDR3 has 15 residues. The DNA of the CDR3 is TGTGCCAGCAGATACAGGGGCAGCTCTGGAAACACCATATATTTT. Translating it yields CASRYRGSSGNTIYF.

The chain recombines TRBV5-1 with TRBJ2-3, with TRBD2 matching over 8 bases. The CDR3 is 17 amino acids. Trimming took 4 bases from V and 0 from J; bases not matched to a gene: 10. Per germline, CDR1 SGHRS and CDR2 YFSETQ. The CDR3 sequence: CASSLRTSRLSTDTQYF. DNA of the CDR3: TGCGCCAGCAGCCTGAGGACTAGCCGACTTAGCACAGATACGCAGTATTTT.

This clonotype was detected a few times. This chain connects TRBV5-1 to TRBJ1-1; 7 bases fit TRBD1. Per the germline V gene, CDR1 is SGHRS and CDR2 is YFSETQ. The V gene end was trimmed by 0 bases and the J gene end by 8 bases; junction bases not matched to a gene: 1. This CDR3 region has 12 residues. CDR3 nucleotides: TGCGCCAGCAGCTTGGACAGGGGAGAAGCTTTCTTT. Amino acids: CASSLDRGEAFF.

The chain carries TRBV7-3 and TRBJ1-1; 7 positions match TRBD1. After removal of 4 bases from V and 1 base from J, the junction contained 9 bases not matched to a gene. Germline V gene sequence: CDR1 SGHTA, CDR2 FQGTGA. The CDR3 totals 16 residues. The CDR3: CASSYQLRTGNTEAFF. CDR3 DNA sequence: TGTGCCAGCAGCTATCAACTACGGACAGGGAACACTGAAGCTTTCTTT.

This clonotype was detected only a few times. The chain links TRBV20-1 to TRBJ2-1, with 14 bases lining up with TRBD2. J was trimmed by 4 bases and V by 0 bases; bases with no gene match: 14. Per germline, CDR1 DFQATT and CDR2 SNEGSKA (reference sequence). CDR3 length: 20 amino acids. CDR3 sequence reads: CSARDLSGTSGGGGYNEQFF. The CDR3 DNA reads as TGCAGTGCTAGAGATCTCTCGGGGACTAGCGGGGGCGGGGGGTACAATGAGCAGTTCTTC.

This clonotype was recorded a few times. This sequence joins TRBV5-1 and TRBJ2-7; D is possibly TRBD2 (5 bases). The length of the CDR3 is 13 residues. Germline CDR1 and CDR2: SGHRS and YFSETQ. Trimming removed 0 bases from V and 5 bases from J, with 9 bases in between. The CDR3 is CASSLAGMNEQYF. CDR3 bases: TGCGCCAGCAGCTTGGCGGGGATGAACGAGCAGTACTTC.

The V gene is TRBV29-1, the J gene TRBJ2-2; unclear D gene. There are 14 residues in the CDR3. CDR1 is SQVTM, CDR2 ANQGSEA, per germline. The V end lost 5 bases, the J end lost 0 bases, and 10 bases lay between the germline ends. CDR3 amino acids: CSVFGPANTGELFF. The CDR3 DNA follows: TGCAGCGTTTTCGGGCCAGCGAACACCGGGGAGCTGTTTTTT.

This clonotype was observed at least ten times. The V gene is TRBV6-1, the J gene TRBJ2-7; maybe TRBD1 (5 bases). V lost 5 bases to trimming and J lost 0 bases, with 14 bases between them. Germline V CDR1 and CDR2: MNHNS, SASEGT. CDR3 length equals 15 residues. The CDR3, as DNA: TGTGCCAGCAGTCCAGAGACAGTTCTCTCCTACGAGCAGTACTTC. Its translation is CASSPETVLSYEQYF.

This clonotype was picked up a small number of times. The V call is TRBV5-1, the J call TRBJ2-3; possible D gene TRBD2, 6 bases. V dropped 0 bases and J dropped 6 bases, with 14 bases sitting between them. Germline assignment: CDR1 SGHRS and CDR2 YFSETQ. This CDR3 is 15 amino acids long. Here the CDR3 reads CASSLDGGVWDTQYF. CDR3 sequence (DNA): TGCGCCAGCAGCTTGGACGGGGGAGTGTGGGATACGCAGTATTTT.

The chain combines TRBV18 with TRBJ2-1; D might be TRBD1 (6 bases). Deletions cut 0 bases from V and 3 bases from J, with 9 bases between. In germline, CDR1 is KGHSH, CDR2 LQKENI. This CDR3 region has 15 residues. DNA of the CDR3: TGTGCCAGCTCACCACCGGGGGCCGACTACAATGAGCAGTTCTTC. Translated, it gives CASSPPGADYNEQFF.

This chain connects TRBV29-1 to TRBJ2-3; 8 nucleotides match TRBD1. The CDR3 spans 15 residues. V shed 8 bases and J 3 bases; nucleotides not matched to a gene: 13. Germline V gene data show CDR1 as SQVTM and CDR2 as ANQGSEA. CDR3 protein: CSLELGQEVTDTQYF. The DNA of the CDR3 is TGCAGCTTAGAACTGGGACAGGAGGTAACAGATACGCAGTATTTT.

This clonotype was detected only a few times. The rearrangement links TRBV30 to TRBJ2-1; 7 bases map to TRBD2. Germline loops: CDR1 GTSNPN, CDR2 SVGIG (reference sequence). J was trimmed by 2 bases and V by 1 base; bases with no gene match: 2. The CDR3 runs to 14 residues. Written as DNA, the CDR3 is TGTGCCTGGAGTGAACTAGCGCCCTACAATGAGCAGTTCTTC. This encodes CAWSELAPYNEQFF. Together with reference TRBV30 and TRBJ2-1, the CDR3 gives the full variable domain: SQTIHQWPATLVQPVGSPLSLECTVEGTSNPNLYWYRQAAGRGLQLLFYSVGIGQISSEVPQNLSASRPQDRQFILSSKKLLLSDSGFYLCAWSELAPYNEQFFGPGTRLTVL.

This clonotype showed up many times. J is TRBJ1-2 and V is TRBV29-1; D not resolved. Per the germline V gene, CDR1 is SQVTM and CDR2 is ANQGSEA. Trimming left V 6 bases short and J 2 bases short, with 13 bases between. CDR3 length: 13 residues. Here the CDR3 reads CSVRRATNYGYTF. In DNA, the CDR3 is TGCAGCGTCAGGCGGGCCACAAACTATGGCTACACCTTC.

CDR3 loop: CASSSLGADGAKNIQYF. CDR3 DNA: TGTGCCAGCAGTTCCCTAGGAGCGGACGGCGCCAAAAACATTCAGTACTTC. The V gene is TRBV6-5, the J gene TRBJ2-4; D may be TRBD2 (5 bases). The V and J ends lost 4 bases and 1 base respectively, with 17 bases between them. The germline CDR1 and CDR2 sequences are MNHEY and SVGAGI. The CDR3 has 17 amino acids.